This entry concerns a single T cell receptor beta chain. Clones were sequenced by immunoSEQ multiplex PCR, and TCRdb holds only the in-frame ones, with some missing. The sample consists of tens of thousands of clones, around four fifths of them appearing once. These data are taken from a study of identifying expanded T cells in peripheral blood. V was pared by 6 bases and J by 8 bases, with 19 bases between. This CDR3 spans 15 amino acids. CDR1 and CDR2 (germline): KGHSH, LQKENI. The TCR was taken from a person between 18 and 70 years old in good health. The sequenced material came from blood. This rearrangement joins TRBV18 to TRBJ1-4, with TRBD1 as a possible D gene (5 bases). The CDR3 is CASSPPGLRKEKLFF. DNA for the CDR3: TGTGCCAGCTCCCCTCCGGGACTGCGGAAAGAAAAACTGTTTTTT.